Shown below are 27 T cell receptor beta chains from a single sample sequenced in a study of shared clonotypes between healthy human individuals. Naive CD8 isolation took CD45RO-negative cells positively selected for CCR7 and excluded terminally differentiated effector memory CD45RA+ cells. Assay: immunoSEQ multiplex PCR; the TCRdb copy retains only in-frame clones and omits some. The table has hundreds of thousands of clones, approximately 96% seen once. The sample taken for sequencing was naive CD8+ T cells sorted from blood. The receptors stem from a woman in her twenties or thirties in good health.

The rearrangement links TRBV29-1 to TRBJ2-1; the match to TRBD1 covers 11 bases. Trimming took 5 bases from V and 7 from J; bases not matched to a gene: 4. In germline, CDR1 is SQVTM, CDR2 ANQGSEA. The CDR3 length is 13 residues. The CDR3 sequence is CSVRTGGSNEQFF. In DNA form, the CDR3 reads TGCAGCGTTCGGACAGGGGGCTCAAATGAGCAGTTCTTC.

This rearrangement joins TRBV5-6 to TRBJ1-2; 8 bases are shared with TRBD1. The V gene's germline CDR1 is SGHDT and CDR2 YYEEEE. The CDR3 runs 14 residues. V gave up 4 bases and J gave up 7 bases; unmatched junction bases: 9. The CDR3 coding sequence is TGTGCCAGCAGCCCAACCCCAGGGGGCATTGGCTACACCTTC. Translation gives CASSPTPGGIGYTF.

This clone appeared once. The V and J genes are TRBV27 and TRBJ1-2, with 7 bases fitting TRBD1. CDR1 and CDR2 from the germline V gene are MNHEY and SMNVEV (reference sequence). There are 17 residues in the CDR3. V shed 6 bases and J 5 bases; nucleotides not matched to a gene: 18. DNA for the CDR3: TGTGCCAGCAGCCATCAGGTGGCTACGGGACAGAGTTATGGCTACACCTTC. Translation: CASSHQVATGQSYGYTF.

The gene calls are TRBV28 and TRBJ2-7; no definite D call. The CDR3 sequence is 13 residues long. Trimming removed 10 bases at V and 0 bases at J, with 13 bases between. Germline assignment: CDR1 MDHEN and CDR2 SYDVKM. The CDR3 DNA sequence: TGTGCCACCAAGGGTTACCGCTCCTACGAGCAGTACTTC. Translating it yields CATKGYRSYEQYF.

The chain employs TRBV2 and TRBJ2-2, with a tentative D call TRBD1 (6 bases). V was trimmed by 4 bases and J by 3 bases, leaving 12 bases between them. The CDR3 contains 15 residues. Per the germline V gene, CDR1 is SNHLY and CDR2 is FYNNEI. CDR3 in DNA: TGTGCCAGCAGTGGTCTACAGGGAGACACCGGGGAGCTGTTTTTT. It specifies CASSGLQGDTGELFF.

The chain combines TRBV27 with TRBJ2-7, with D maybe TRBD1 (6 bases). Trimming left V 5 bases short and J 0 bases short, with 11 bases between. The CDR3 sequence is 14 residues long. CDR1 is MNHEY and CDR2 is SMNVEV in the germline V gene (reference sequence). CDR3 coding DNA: TGTGCCAGCAGTAGGGGGATGAGCTCCTACGAGCAGTACTTC. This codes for CASSRGMSSYEQYF.

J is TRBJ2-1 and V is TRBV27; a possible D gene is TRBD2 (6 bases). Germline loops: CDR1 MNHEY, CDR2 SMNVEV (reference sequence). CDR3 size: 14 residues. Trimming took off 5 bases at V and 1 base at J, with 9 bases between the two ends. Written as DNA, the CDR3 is TGTGCCAGCAGTGCGGGACTTTCCTACAATGAGCAGTTCTTC. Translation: CASSAGLSYNEQFF.

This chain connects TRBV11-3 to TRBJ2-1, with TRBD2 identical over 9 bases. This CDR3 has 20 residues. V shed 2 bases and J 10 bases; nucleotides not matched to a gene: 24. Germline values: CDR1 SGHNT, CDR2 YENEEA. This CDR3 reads CASSLRFEGVAGGLHREQFF. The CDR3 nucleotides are TGTGCCAGCAGCTTAAGGTTTGAGGGGGTTGCGGGAGGGCTACATAGAGAGCAGTTCTTC.

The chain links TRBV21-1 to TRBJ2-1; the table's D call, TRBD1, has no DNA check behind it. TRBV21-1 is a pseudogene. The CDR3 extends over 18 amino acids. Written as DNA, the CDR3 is TGTGCCGGGCGAGCCCTGGGGGGACAGGGGGCAACCTACAATGAGCAGTTCTTC. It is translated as CAGRALGGQGATYNEQFF.

CDR3 nucleotide sequence: TGCAGCGTTGAAGATCGGAGGGGGTTACAGACTGAAGCTTTCTTT. This codes for CSVEDRRGLQTEAFF. The chain couples TRBV29-1 to TRBJ1-1; maybe TRBD1 (6 bases). The length of the CDR3 is 15 residues. V lost 0 bases to trimming and J lost 5 bases, with 16 bases between them. Per the germline V gene, CDR1 is SQVTM and CDR2 is ANQGSEA.

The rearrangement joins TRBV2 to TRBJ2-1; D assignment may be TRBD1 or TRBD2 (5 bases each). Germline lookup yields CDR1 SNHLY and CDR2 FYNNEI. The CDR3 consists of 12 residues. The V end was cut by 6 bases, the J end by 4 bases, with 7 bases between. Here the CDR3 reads CASREGYNEQFF. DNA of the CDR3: TGTGCCAGCAGAGAGGGGTACAATGAGCAGTTCTTC. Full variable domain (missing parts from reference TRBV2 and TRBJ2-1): EPEVTQTPSHQVTQMGQEVILRCVPISNHLYFYWYRQILGQKVEFLVSFYNNEISEKSEIFDDQFSVERPDGSNFTLKIRSTKLEDSAMYFCASREGYNEQFFGPGTRLTVL.

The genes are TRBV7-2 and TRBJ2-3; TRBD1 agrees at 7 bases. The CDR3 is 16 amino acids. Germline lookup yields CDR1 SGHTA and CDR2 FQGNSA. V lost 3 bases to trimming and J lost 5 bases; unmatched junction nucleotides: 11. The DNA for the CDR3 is TGTGCCAGCAGCTTTTTCGACAGGGTCGGTGAAGATACGCAGTATTTT. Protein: CASSFFDRVGEDTQYF.

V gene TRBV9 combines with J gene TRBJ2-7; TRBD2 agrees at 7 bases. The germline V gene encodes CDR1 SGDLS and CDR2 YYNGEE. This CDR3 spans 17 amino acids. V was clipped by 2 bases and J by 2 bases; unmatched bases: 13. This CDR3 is CASSVGHSGGPTYEQYF. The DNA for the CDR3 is TGTGCCAGCAGCGTGGGTCACTCGGGAGGCCCAACCTACGAGCAGTACTTC.

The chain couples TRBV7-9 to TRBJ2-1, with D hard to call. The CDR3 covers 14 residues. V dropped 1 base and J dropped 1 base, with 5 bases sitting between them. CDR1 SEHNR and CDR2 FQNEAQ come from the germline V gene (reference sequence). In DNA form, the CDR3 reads TGTGCCAGCAGCTTAGGCGTGTCCTACAATGAGCAGTTCTTC. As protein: CASSLGVSYNEQFF.

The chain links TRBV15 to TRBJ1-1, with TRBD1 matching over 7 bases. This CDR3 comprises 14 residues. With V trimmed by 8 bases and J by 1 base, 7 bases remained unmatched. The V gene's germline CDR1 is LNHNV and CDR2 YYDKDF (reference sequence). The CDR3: CATQRTGRNTEAFF. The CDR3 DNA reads TGTGCCACCCAACGGACAGGAAGGAACACTGAAGCTTTCTTT. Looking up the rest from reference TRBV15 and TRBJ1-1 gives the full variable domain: DAMVIQNPRYQVTQFGKPVTLSCSQTLNHNVMYWYQQKSSQAPKLLFHYYDKDFNNEADTPDNFQSRRPNTSFCFLDIRSPGLGDTAMYLCATQRTGRNTEAFFGQGTRLTVV.

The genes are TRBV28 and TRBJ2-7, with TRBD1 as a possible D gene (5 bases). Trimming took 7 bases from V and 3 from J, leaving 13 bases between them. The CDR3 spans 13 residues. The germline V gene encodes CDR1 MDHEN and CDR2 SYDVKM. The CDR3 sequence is CASTRAGFYEQYF. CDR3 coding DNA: TGTGCCAGCACAAGGGCAGGGTTCTACGAGCAGTACTTC.

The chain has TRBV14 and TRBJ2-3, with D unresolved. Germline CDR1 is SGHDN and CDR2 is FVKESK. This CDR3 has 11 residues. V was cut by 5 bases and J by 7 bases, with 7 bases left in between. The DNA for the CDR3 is TGTGCCAGCAGCATTGGTTATACGCAGTATTTT. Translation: CASSIGYTQYF.

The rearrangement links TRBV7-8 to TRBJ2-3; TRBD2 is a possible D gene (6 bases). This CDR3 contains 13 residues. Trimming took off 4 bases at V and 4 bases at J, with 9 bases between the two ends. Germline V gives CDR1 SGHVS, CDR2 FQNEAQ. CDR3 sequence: CASSSGDPDTQYF. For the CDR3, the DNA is TGTGCCAGCAGCTCGGGAGACCCAGATACGCAGTATTTT.

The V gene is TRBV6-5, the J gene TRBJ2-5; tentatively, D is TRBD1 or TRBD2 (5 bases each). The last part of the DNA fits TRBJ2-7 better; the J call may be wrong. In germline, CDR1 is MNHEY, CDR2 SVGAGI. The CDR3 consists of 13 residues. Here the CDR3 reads CASSLGELSEQYF. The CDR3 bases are TGTGCCAGCAGTTTAGGGGAGCTATCCGAGCAGTACTTC.

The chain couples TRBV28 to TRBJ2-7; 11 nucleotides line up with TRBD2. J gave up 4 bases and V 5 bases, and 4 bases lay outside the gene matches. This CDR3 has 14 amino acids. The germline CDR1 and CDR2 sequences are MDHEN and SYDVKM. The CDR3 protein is CASSVRLAGYEQYF. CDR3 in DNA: TGTGCCAGCAGTGTCCGACTAGCGGGGTACGAGCAGTACTTC.

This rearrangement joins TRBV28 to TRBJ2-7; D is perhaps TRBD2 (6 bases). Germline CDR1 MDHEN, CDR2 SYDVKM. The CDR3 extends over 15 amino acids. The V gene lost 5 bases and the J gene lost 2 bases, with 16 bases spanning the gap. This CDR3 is CASSPGTSQTYEQYF. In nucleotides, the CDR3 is TGTGCCAGCAGTCCAGGCACTAGCCAGACCTACGAGCAGTACTTC.

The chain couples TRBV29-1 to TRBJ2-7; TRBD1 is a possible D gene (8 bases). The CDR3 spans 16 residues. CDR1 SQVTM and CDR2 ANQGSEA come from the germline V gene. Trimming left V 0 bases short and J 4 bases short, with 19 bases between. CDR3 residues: CSVEDPREQGGYEQYF. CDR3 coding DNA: TGCAGCGTTGAAGACCCTCGGGAACAGGGGGGGTACGAGCAGTACTTC.

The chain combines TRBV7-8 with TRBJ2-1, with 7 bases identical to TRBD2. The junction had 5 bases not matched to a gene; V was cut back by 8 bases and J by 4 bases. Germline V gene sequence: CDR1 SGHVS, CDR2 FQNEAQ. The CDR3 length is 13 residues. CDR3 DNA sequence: TGTGCCAGCGAGCCTAGCGGATACAATGAGCAGTTCTTC. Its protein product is CASEPSGYNEQFF.

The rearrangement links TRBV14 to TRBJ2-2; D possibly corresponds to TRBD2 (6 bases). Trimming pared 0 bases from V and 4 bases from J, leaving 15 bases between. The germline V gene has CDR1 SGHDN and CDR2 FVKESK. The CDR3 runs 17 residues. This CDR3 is CASSQDYSSEVTGELFF. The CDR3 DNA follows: TGTGCCAGCAGCCAAGATTATTCTAGCGAAGTCACCGGGGAGCTGTTTTTT.

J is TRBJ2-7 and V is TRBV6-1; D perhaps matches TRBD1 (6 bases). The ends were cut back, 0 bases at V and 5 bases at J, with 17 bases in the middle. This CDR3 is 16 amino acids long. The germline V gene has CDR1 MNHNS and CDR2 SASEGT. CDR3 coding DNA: TGTGCCAGCAGTGAAGCCTGGGCCAGGGGTATCCACGAGCAGTACTTC. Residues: CASSEAWARGIHEQYF.

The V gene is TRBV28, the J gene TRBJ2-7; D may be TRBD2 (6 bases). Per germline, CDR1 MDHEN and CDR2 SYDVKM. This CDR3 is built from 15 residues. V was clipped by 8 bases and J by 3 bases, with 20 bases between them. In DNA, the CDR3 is TGTGCCAGCCTTCACCGGGACTCTCCTCTCTACGAGCAGTACTTC. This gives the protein CASLHRDSPLYEQYF.

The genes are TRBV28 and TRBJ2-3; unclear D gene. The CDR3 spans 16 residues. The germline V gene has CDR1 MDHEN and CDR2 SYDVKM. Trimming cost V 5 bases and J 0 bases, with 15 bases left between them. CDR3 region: CASSPSAVVSTDTQYF. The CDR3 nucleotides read TGTGCCAGCAGTCCCTCAGCAGTAGTTAGCACAGATACGCAGTATTTT.